This T cell receptor beta chain comes out of a study of T cell changes during pregnancy in multiple sclerosis. Profiling relied on immunoSEQ multiplex PCR, and the TCRdb table lists in-frame clones only, not all of them. Here the sample spans under 50,000 clones, just under 95% being singletons. The CDR3 is made up of 13 amino acids. CDR1 and CDR2 from the germline V gene are GTSNPN and SVGIG (reference sequence). V was clipped by 3 bases and J by 6 bases; unmatched bases: 5. This receptor was taken from a female donor with multiple sclerosis, enrolled in a pregnancy study. The sample in question was CD4+ T cells from peripheral blood mononuclear cells, obtained in the first trimester of pregnancy. The V call is TRBV30, the J call TRBJ1-3; 7 positions agree with TRBD1. This chain's CDR3 is CAWRETGINTIYF. The CDR3 DNA sequence: TGTGCCTGGAGGGAGACAGGGATAAACACCATATATTTT.